This entry lists 8 T cell receptor beta chains sequenced from one sample in a study of shared clonotypes between healthy human individuals. Clones were read by immunoSEQ multiplex PCR, and TCRdb kept only the in-frame ones, dropping some. The sample has a few million clones, around 90% seen once; the top ten hold 0.3% to 0.45%. Sequences were obtained from naive CD4+ T cells from PBMCs. Specified subset: CD45RA+ positively selected. Receptors were obtained from a man younger than 30 in good health. Some clones in this sample may be carry-over from other donors' samples.

This chain connects TRBV6-1 to TRBJ2-7, with D perhaps TRBD1 (6 bases). The CDR3 consists of 15 residues. The germline CDR1 and CDR2 sequences are MNHNS and SASEGT. Trimming stripped 6 bases from V and 2 bases from J, with 17 bases between. CDR3 sequence (DNA): TGTGCCAGCAGGAGTAGGACAGCCTTACCCTACGAGCAGTACTTC. This gives the protein CASRSRTALPYEQYF.

The chain joins TRBV28 to TRBJ1-1; tentatively, D is TRBD1 (6 bases). V lost 4 bases and J 0 bases, leaving 15 bases between the germline ends. Looked up from germline, CDR1 is MDHEN and CDR2 is SYDVKM. CDR3 length: 16 amino acids. The CDR3 sequence: CASSSNTRTVNTEAFF. CDR3 coding DNA: TGTGCCAGCAGTTCCAATACGCGGACAGTGAACACTGAAGCTTTCTTT.

The table lists this clone with a few counts. This chain connects TRBV7-2 to TRBJ1-2, with D perhaps TRBD1 (5 bases). The CDR3 has 12 residues. The germline V gene has CDR1 SGHTA and CDR2 FQGNSA. V was clipped by 5 bases and J by 5 bases, with 9 bases between them. The DNA of the CDR3 is TGTGCCAGCAGCGGAGACAGTTATGGCTACACCTTC. Translated: CASSGDSYGYTF.

The chain combines TRBV4-3 with TRBJ2-5; 8 nucleotides agree with TRBD1. The germline V gene encodes CDR1 LGHNA and CDR2 YSLEER. The trim removed 1 base at V and 4 bases at J, leaving 8 bases unmatched. CDR3 size: 16 residues. This CDR3 reads CASSQADRENVETQYF. The DNA of the CDR3 is TGCGCCAGCAGCCAAGCGGACAGGGAGAATGTAGAGACCCAGTACTTC.

The CDR3 sequence is CASSRGGGYGYTF. DNA for the CDR3: TGTGCCAGCAGCCGAGGGGGTGGATATGGCTACACCTTC. The chain carries TRBV11-2 and TRBJ1-2, with a tentative D call TRBD1 (6 bases). From germline, CDR1 is SGHAT and CDR2 FQNNGV. Trimming shortened V by 5 bases and J by 5 bases, and 12 bases separated the two germline ends. This CDR3 has 13 amino acids.

The chain combines TRBV7-9 with TRBJ2-7; the match to TRBD1 covers 8 bases. The CDR3 runs to 16 residues. Germline V gene sequence: CDR1 SEHNR, CDR2 FQNEAQ (reference sequence). Trimming took 1 base from V and 8 from J; bases not matched to a gene: 13. Here the CDR3 reads CASSLGWQGAYLKQYF. The CDR3 DNA sequence: TGTGCCAGCAGCTTAGGGTGGCAGGGGGCCTATTTGAAGCAGTACTTC.

The chain couples TRBV5-1 to TRBJ2-1; the match to TRBD1 covers 9 bases. From germline, CDR1 is SGHRS and CDR2 YFSETQ. The CDR3 totals 15 residues. With V trimmed by 7 bases and J by 5 bases, 10 bases remained unmatched. CDR3 bases: TGCGCCAGCGTGGAATGGACAGGGGCCAACAATGAGCAGTTCTTC. It codes for CASVEWTGANNEQFF.

V usage is TRBV5-1 and J usage is TRBJ1-1, with D hard to call. Germline V gives CDR1 SGHRS, CDR2 YFSETQ. The CDR3 loop spans 13 amino acids. The V end was cut by 8 bases, the J end by 5 bases, with 16 bases between. CDR3 residues: CASRAEGRTEAFF. The CDR3 DNA reads as TGCGCCAGTAGAGCGGAAGGGAGGACTGAAGCTTTCTTT.